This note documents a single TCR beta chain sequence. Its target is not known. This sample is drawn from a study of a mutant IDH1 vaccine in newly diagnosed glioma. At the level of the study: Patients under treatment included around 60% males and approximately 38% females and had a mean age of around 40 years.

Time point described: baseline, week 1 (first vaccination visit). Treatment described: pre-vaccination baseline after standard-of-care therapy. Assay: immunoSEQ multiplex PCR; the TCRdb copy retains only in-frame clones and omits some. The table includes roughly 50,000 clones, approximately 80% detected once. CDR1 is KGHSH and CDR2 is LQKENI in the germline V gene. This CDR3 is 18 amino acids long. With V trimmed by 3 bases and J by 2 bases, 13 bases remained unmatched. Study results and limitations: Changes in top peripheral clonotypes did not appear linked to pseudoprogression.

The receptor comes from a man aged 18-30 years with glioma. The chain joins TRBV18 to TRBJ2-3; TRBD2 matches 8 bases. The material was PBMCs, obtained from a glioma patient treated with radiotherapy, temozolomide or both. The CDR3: CASSPIAGTSKITDTQYF. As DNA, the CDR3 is TGTGCCAGCTCACCGATAGCGGGGACGTCTAAAATCACAGATACGCAGTATTTT.